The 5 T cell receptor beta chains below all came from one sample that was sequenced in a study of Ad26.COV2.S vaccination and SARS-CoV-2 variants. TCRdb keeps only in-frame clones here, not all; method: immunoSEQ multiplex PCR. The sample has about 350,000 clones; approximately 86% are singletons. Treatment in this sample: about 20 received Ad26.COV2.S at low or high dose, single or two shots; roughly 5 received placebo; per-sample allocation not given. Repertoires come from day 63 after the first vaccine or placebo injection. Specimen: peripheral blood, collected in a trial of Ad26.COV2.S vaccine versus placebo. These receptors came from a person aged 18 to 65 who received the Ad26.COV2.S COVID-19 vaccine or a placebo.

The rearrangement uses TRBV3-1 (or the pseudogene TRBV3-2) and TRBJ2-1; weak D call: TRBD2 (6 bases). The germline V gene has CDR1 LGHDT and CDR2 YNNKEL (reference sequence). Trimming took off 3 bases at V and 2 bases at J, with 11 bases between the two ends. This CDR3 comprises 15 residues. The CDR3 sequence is CASSHLAAAYNEQFF. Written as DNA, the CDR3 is TGTGCCAGCAGCCATTTAGCGGCCGCCTACAATGAGCAGTTCTTC.

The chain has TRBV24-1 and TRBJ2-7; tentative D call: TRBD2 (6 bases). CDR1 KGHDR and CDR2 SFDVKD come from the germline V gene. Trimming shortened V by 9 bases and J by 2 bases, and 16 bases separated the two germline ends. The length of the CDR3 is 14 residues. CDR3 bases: TGTGCCACCTGCGGGACGGACCTAGCCTACGAGCAGTACTTC. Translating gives CATCGTDLAYEQYF.

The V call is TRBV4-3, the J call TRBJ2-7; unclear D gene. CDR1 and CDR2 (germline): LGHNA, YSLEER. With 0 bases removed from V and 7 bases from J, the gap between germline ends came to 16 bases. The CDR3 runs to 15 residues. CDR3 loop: CASSQELSEWGEQYF. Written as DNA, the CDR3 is TGCGCCAGCAGCCAAGAATTGTCGGAGTGGGGAGAGCAGTACTTC.

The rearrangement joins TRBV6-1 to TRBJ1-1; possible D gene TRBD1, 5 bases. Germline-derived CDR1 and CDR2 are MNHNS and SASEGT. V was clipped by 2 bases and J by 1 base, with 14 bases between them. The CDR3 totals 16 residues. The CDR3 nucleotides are TGTGCCAGCAGTGAAAGCGGGGGGTTACCGAACACTGAAGCTTTCTTT. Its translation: CASSESGGLPNTEAFF.

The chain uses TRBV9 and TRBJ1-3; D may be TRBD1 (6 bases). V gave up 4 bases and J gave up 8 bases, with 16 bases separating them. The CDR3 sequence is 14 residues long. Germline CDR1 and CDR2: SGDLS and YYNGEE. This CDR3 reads CASSLRQAGDTIYF. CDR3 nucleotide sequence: TGTGCCAGCAGCTTAAGACAGGCGGGCGACACCATATATTTT.